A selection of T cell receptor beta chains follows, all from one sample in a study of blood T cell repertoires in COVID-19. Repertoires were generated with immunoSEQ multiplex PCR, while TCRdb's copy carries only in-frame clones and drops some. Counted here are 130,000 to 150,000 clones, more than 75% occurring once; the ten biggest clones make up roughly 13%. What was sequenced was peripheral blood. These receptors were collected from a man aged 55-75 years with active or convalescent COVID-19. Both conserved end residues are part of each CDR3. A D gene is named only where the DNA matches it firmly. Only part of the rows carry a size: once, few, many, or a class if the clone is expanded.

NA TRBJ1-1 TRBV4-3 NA CASSHPGAAGGEAFF TGCGCCAGCAGCCACCCCGGGGCGGCCGGGGGTGAAGCTTTCTTT
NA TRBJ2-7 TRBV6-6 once CASSYGQGVSYEQYF TGTGCCAGCAGTTACGGCCAGGGCGTCTCCTACGAGCAGTACTTC
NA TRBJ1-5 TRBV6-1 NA CASSEGSVMGRQPQHF TGTGCCAGCAGTGAGGGTTCCGTGATGGGGAGGCAGCCCCAGCATTTT
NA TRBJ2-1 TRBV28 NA CASSLSPRNNEQFF TGTGCCAGCAGTTTATCGCCCAGAAACAATGAGCAGTTCTTC
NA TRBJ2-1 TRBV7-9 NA CASSLGSGRYNEQFF TGTGCCAGCAGCTTAGGGAGCGGGCGATACAATGAGCAGTTCTTC
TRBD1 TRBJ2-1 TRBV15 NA CATRRDRGRYNEQFF TGTGCCACGAGGCGTGATAGGGGGCGTTACAATGAGCAGTTCTTC
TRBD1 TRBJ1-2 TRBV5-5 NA CASSLLGQMRGSTF TGTGCCAGCAGCTTACTGGGACAGATGCGGGGAAGCACCTTC
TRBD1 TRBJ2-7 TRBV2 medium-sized CASMDRVSSYEQYF TGTGCCAGCATGGACAGGGTCAGCTCCTACGAGCAGTACTTC
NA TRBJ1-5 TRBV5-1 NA CASSLYSNQPQHF TGCGCCAGCAGCTTGTATAGCAATCAGCCCCAGCATTTT
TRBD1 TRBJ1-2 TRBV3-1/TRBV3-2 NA CASSGPGQAYGYTF TGTGCCAGCAGTGGGCCGGGACAGGCCTATGGCTACACCTTC
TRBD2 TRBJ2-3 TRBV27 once CASSLRAGEARSTDTQYF TGTGCCAGCAGTTTAAGAGCGGGGGAGGCGAGGAGCACAGATACGCAGTATTTT
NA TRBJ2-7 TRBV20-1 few CSASLRELGQYF TGCAGTGCTAGTCTCAGGGAACTCGGGCAGTACTTC
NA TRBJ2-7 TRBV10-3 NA CAIRNTREDSYEQYF TGTGCCATCAGAAACACCCGAGAGGACTCCTACGAGCAGTACTTC